The source of this TCR beta chain is a study of blood T cell repertoires in COVID-19. Produced via immunoSEQ multiplex PCR; TCRdb's table is partial and in-frame only. The table records 360,000 or so clones, over 85% of them present only once. Unmatched junction bases numbered 8, after V lost 5 bases and J lost 7 bases. The CDR3 length is 15 residues. Germline V gene data show CDR1 as SGHVS and CDR2 as FNYEAQ. The chain carries TRBV7-6 and TRBJ1-2; TRBD1 matches at 12 bases. The TCR was taken from an older woman with COVID-19, enrolled during active disease. Sequencing input: peripheral blood. CDR3 region: CASSPGTGGLAGYTF. DNA for the CDR3: TGTGCCAGCAGCCCCGGGACAGGGGGCCTGGCTGGCTACACCTTC.